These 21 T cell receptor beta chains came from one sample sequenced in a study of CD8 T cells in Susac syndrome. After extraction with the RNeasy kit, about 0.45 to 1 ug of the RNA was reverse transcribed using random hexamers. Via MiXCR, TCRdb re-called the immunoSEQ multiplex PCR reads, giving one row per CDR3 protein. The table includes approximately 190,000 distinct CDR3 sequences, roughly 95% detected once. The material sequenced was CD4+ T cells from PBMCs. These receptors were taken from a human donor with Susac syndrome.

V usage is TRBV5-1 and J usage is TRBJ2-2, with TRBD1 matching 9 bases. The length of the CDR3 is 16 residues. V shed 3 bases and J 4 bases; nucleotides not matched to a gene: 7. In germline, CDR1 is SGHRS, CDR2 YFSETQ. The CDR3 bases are TGCGCCAGCAGCTCCCAGACAGGGGGGAGCACCGGGGAGCTGTTTTTT. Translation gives CASSSQTGGSTGELFF.

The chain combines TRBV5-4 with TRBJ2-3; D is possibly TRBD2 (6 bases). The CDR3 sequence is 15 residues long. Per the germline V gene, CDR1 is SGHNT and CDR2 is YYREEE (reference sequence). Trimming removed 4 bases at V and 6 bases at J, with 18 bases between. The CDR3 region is CASSVGTLLQDTQYF. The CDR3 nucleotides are TGTGCCAGCAGCGTCGGGACTCTCCTGCAGGATACGCAGTATTTT.

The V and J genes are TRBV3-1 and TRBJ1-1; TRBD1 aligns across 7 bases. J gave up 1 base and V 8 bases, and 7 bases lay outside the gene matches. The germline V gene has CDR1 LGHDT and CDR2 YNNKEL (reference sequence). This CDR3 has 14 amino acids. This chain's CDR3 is CASAIGTANTEAFF. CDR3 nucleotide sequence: TGTGCCAGCGCCATCGGGACAGCGAACACTGAAGCTTTCTTT.

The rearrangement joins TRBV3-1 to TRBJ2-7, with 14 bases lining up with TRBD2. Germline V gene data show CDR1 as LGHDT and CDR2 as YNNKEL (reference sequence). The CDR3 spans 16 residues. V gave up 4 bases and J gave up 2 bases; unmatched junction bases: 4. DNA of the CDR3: TGTGCCAGCAGCCTTCGACTAGCGGGGGGGCCCTACGAGCAGTACTTC. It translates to CASSLRLAGGPYEQYF.

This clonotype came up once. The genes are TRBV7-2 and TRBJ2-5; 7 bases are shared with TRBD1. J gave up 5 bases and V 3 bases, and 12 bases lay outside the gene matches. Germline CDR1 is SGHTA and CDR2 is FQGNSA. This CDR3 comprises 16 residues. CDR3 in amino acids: CASSFPSTGFRETQYF. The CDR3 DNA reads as TGTGCCAGCAGCTTCCCATCGACAGGGTTTCGTGAGACCCAGTACTTC. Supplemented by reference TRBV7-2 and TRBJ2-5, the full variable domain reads GAGVSQSPSNKVTEKGKDVELRCDPISGHTALYWYRQSLGQGLEFLIYFQGNSAPDKSGLPSDRFSAERTGGSVSTLTIQRTQQEDSAVYLCASSFPSTGFRETQYFGPGTRLLVL.

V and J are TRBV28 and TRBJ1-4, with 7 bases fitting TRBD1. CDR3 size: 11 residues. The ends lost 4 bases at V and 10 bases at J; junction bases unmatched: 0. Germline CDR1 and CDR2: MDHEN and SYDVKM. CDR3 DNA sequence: TGTGCCAGCAGTTCAGGGGGAAAACTGTTTTTT. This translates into CASSSGGKLFF.

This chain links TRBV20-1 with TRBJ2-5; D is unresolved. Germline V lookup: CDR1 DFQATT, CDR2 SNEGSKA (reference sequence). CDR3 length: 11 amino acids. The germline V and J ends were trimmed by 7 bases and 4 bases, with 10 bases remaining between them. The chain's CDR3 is CSGSIGETQYF. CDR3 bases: TGCAGTGGGTCAATTGGAGAGACCCAGTACTTC.

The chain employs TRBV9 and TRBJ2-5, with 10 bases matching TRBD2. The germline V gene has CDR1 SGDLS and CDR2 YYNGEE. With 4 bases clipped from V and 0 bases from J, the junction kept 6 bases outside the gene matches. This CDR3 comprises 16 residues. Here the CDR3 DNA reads TGTGCCAGCAGCCCCAGCGGGGGGGCAAACCAAGAGACCCAGTACTTC. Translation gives CASSPSGGANQETQYF.

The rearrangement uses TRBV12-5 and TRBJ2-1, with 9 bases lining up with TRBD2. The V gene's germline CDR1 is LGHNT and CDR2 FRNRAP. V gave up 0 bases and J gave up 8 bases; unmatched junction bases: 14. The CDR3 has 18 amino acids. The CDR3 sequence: CASGLVLAGFRGSHEQFF. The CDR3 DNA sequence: TGTGCTAGTGGTTTGGTGCTAGCGGGGTTCAGGGGTTCGCATGAGCAGTTCTTC.

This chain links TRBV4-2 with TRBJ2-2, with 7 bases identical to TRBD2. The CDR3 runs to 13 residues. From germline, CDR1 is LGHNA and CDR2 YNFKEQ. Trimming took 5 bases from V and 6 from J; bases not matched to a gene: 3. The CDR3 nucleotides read TGTGCCAGCAGCAAGACTAGCCCCGGGGAGCTGTTTTTT. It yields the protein CASSKTSPGELFF.

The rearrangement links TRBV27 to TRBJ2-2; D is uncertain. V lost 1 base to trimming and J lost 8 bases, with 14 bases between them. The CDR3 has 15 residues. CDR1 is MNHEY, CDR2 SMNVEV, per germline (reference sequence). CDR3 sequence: CASSLFFSDRGELFF. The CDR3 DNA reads TGTGCCAGCAGTTTATTTTTCTCCGACCGGGGGGAGCTGTTTTTT.

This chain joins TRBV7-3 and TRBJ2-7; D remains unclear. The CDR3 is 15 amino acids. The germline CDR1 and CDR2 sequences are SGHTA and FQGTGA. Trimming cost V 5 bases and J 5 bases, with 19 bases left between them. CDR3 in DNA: TGTGCCAGCAGCCCGACGGGCAGACCTACCGACGAGCAGTACTTC. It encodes CASSPTGRPTDEQYF.

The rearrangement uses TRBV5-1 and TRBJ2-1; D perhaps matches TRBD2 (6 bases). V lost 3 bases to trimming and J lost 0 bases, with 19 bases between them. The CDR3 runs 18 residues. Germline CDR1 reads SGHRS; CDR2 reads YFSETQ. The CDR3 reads CASSSKAGQGHSYNEQFF. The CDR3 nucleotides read TGCGCCAGCAGCTCCAAGGCGGGGCAGGGTCACTCCTACAATGAGCAGTTCTTC. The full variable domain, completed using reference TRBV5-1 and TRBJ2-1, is KAGVTQTPRYLIKTRGQQVTLSCSPISGHRSVSWYQQTPGQGLQFLFEYFSETQRNKGNFPGRFSGRQFSNSRSEMNVSTLELGDSALYLCASSSKAGQGHSYNEQFFGPGTRLTVL.

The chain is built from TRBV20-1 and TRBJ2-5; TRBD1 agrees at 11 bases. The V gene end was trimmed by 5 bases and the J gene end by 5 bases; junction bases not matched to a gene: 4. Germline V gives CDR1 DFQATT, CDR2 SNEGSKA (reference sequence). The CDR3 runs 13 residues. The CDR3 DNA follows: TGCAGTGCTTCCGGGACAGGGGGGGAGACCCAGTACTTC. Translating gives CSASGTGGETQYF.

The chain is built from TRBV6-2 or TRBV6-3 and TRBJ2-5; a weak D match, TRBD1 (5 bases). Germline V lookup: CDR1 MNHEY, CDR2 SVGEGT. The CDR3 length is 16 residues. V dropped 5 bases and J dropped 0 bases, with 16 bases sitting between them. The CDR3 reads CASSRGRGAYQETQYF. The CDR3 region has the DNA TGTGCCAGCAGTAGGGGAAGGGGCGCCTACCAAGAGACCCAGTACTTC.

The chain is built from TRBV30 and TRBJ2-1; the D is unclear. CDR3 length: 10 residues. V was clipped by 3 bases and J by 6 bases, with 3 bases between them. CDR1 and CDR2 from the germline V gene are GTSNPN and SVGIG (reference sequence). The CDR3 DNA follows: TGTGCCTGGAGCGTCAATGAGCAGTTCTTC. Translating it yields CAWSVNEQFF.

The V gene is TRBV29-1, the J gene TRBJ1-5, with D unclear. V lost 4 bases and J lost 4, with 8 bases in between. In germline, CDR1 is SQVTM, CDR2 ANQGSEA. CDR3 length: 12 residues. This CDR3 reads CSVGNGNQPQHF. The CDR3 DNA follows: TGCAGCGTTGGGAACGGTAATCAGCCCCAGCATTTT.

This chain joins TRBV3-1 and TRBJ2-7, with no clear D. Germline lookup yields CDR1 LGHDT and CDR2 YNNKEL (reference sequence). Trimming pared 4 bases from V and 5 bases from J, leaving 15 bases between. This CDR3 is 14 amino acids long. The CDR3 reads CASSLQYKSHEQYF. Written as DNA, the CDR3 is TGTGCCAGCAGCCTGCAGTACAAATCCCACGAGCAGTACTTC.

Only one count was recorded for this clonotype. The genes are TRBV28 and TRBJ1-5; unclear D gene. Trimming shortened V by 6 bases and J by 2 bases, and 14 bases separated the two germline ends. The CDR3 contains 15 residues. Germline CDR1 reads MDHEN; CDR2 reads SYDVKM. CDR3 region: CASRYYTAGNQPQHF. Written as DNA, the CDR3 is TGTGCCAGCAGGTACTACACTGCTGGCAATCAGCCCCAGCATTTT.

The CDR3 here is CSAQLGSVNEQFF. Here the CDR3 DNA reads TGCAGTGCTCAACTGGGGTCTGTCAATGAGCAGTTCTTC. V usage is TRBV20-1 and J usage is TRBJ2-1, with unresolved D. The CDR3 has 13 amino acids. Trimming took off 5 bases at V and 6 bases at J, with 14 bases between the two ends. The germline CDR1 and CDR2 sequences are DFQATT and SNEGSKA (reference sequence).

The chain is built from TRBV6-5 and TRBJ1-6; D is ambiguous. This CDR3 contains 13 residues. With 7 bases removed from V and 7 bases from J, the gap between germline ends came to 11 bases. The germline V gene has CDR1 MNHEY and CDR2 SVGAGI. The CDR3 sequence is CASTQDGNSPLHF. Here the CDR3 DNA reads TGTGCCAGCACCCAGGACGGGAATTCACCCCTCCACTTT.